This T cell receptor beta chain was observed in a study of shared T cell receptors in the human thymus. In this sample, this clone turned up once. The junction had 4 bases not matched to a gene; V was cut back by 7 bases and J by 0 bases. In germline, CDR1 is SGHDT, CDR2 YYEEEE. This CDR3 comprises 13 residues. Produced via immunoSEQ multiplex PCR; TCRdb's table is partial and in-frame only. Seen here are about 380,000 clones, around 93% observed once, and the top ten hold 0.02%. Specimen: thymocytes. This TCR came from a human donor. The gene calls are TRBV5-6 and TRBJ2-7, with 7 bases lining up with TRBD1. For the CDR3, the DNA is TGTGCCAGCTTAGGGACAGCCTCCTACGAGCAGTACTTC. Protein: CASLGTASYEQYF. Looking up the rest from reference TRBV5-6 and TRBJ2-7 gives the full variable domain: DAGVTQSPTHLIKTRGQQVTLRCSPKSGHDTVSWYQQALGQGPQFIFQYYEEEERQRGNFPDRFSGHQFPNYSSELNVNALLLGDSALYLCASLGTASYEQYFGPGTRLTVT.